What follows describes a single TCR beta chain. The data were obtained in a study of blood T cell repertoires in COVID-19. The protocol was immunoSEQ multiplex PCR, while the TCRdb copy is restricted to in-frame clones and leaves out a portion. This table has 70,000 to 100,000 clones, approximately 88% appearing once. The TCR originated in a man aged 50-59 years with COVID-19, enrolled during active disease. Source material: peripheral blood.

CDR3 bases: TGTGCCACCAGTGAGGCTACAGGGGGCGATCAGCCCCAGCATTTT. It encodes CATSEATGGDQPQHF. The rearrangement uses TRBV24-1 and TRBJ1-5; the match to TRBD1 covers 9 bases. CDR1 and CDR2 (germline): KGHDR, SFDVKD. V dropped 4 bases and J dropped 5; count of bases not matched to a gene: 5. The CDR3 sequence is 15 residues long.